This is a list of T cell receptor beta chains from one sample in a study of blood T cell repertoires in COVID-19. The table came from immunoSEQ multiplex PCR; TCRdb's copy has only in-frame clones and leaves some out. The sample holds some 67,000 clones, around 87% seen once. Sequencing was carried out using peripheral blood. Every receptor here comes from a man aged 50 to 60 with active COVID-19. CDR3s include the opening cysteine and the closing phenylalanine or tryptophan. A D gene is named only where the DNA matches it firmly. Rows may omit the clone size; those that give it use once, few, many or a size class.

>TRBV15|TRBJ1-3|TRBD1|few
TGTGCCACCAGCAGAGATCTTGCAGGGGGCTATGGAAACACCATATATTTT
CATSRDLAGGYGNTIYF
>TRBV9|TRBJ1-5|NA|NA
TGTGCCAGCAGCCCGGGGACACATAATCAGCCCCAGCATTTT
CASSPGTHNQPQHF
>TRBV5-5|TRBJ1-2|TRBD1|NA
TGTGCCAGCAGCCCCCAGACAGGGACAGGGTTCTATGGCTACACCTTC
CASSPQTGTGFYGYTF
>TRBV27|TRBJ2-1|TRBD2|once
TGTGCCAGCAGCCTCGGGACTAGCGGAGCATCCAATGAGCAGTTCTTC
CASSLGTSGASNEQFF
>TRBV7-2|TRBJ2-4|NA|NA
TGTGCCAGCAGCTTTGGAGGAAAGAAAAACATTCAGTACTTC
CASSFGGKKNIQYF
>TRBV19|TRBJ1-1|NA|NA
TGTGCCAGTAGTACGAGCGGCACTGAAGCTTTCTTT
CASSTSGTEAFF
>TRBV11-2|TRBJ1-3|TRBD1|NA
TGTGCCAGCAGCCTTTCGACAGGGGTTACAAACACCATATATTTT
CASSLSTGVTNTIYF
>TRBV9|TRBJ1-3|NA|NA
TGTGCCAGCAGTCAGACAGGAATCTCTGGAAACACCATATATTTT
CASSQTGISGNTIYF
>TRBV5-1|TRBJ1-1|TRBD1|few
TGCGCCAGCAGCCCACCGGGACAGGGGAACACTGAAGCTTTCTTT
CASSPPGQGNTEAFF
>TRBV19|TRBJ2-1|TRBD2|NA
TGTGCCAGTAGTATAGTACCGGGACTAGCGGGAGGTGAGCAGTTCTTC
CASSIVPGLAGGEQFF
>TRBV3-1/TRBV3-2|TRBJ1-2|TRBD1|NA
TGTGCCAGCAGCCAACGAATTGACAGGGGATATGGCTACACCTTC
CASSQRIDRGYGYTF
>TRBV19|TRBJ2-5|NA|NA
TGTGCCAGTAGTAGCAGGAGGGGACAAGAGACCCAGTACTTC
CASSSRRGQETQYF
>TRBV28|TRBJ1-1|NA|NA
TGTGCCAGCACCCCAAGAGTAAGCACTGAAGCTTTCTTT
CASTPRVSTEAFF